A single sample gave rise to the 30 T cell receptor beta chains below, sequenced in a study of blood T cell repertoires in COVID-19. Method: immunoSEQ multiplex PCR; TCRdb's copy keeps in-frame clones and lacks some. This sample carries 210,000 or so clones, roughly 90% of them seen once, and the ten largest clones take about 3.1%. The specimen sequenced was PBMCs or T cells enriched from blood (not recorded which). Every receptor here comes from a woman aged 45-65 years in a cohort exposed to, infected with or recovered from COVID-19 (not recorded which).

CDR3 nucleotide sequence: TGTGCCAGCAGCTTAGCGTTTTCGTGGGGCGGAGAGACCCAGTACTTC. It specifies CASSLAFSWGGETQYF. This chain links TRBV7-2 with TRBJ2-5; weak D call: TRBD1 (5 bases). This CDR3 has 16 amino acids. Trimming shortened V by 0 bases and J by 4 bases, and 15 bases separated the two germline ends. Germline loops: CDR1 SGHTA, CDR2 FQGNSA. Supplemented by reference TRBV7-2 and TRBJ2-5, the full variable domain reads GAGVSQSPSNKVTEKGKDVELRCDPISGHTALYWYRQSLGQGLEFLIYFQGNSAPDKSGLPSDRFSAERTGGSVSTLTIQRTQQEDSAVYLCASSLAFSWGGETQYFGPGTRLLVL.

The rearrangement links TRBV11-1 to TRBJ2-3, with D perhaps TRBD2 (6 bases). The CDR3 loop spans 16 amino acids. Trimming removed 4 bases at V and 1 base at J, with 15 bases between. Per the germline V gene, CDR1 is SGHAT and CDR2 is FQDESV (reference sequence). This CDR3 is CASSWEAGSRTDTQYF. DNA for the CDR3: TGTGCCAGCAGCTGGGAGGCGGGGTCGCGCACAGATACGCAGTATTTT.

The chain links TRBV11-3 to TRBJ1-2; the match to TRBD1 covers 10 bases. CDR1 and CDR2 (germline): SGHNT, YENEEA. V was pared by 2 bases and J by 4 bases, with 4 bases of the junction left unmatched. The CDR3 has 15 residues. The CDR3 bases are TGTGCCAGCAGCTTACCCGGGACAGGGGCCTATGGCTACACCTTC. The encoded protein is CASSLPGTGAYGYTF.

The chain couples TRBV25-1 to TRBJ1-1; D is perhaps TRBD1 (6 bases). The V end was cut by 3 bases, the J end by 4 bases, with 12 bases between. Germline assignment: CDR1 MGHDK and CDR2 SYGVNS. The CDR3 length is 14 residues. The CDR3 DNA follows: TGTGCCAGCAGTGAGAATAACAGGGTCACTGAAGCTTTCTTT. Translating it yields CASSENNRVTEAFF.

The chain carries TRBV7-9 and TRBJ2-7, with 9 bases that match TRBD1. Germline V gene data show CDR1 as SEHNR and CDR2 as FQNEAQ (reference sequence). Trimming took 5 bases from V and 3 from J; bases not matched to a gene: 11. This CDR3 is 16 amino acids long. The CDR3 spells CASSQGRGTGNYEQYF. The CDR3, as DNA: TGTGCCAGCAGCCAGGGGCGAGGGACAGGGAACTACGAGCAGTACTTC. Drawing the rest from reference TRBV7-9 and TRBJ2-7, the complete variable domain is DTGVSQNPRHKITKRGQNVTFRCDPISEHNRLYWYRQTLGQGPEFLTYFQNEAQLEKSRLLSDRFSAERPKGSFSTLEIQRTEQGDSAMYLCASSQGRGTGNYEQYFGPGTRLTVT.

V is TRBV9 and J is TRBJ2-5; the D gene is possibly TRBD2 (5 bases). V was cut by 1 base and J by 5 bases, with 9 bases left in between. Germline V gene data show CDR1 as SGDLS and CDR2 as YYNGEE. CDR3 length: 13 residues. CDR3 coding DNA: TGTGCCAGCAGCGTATCACCGGGGGAGACCCAGTACTTC. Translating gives CASSVSPGETQYF.

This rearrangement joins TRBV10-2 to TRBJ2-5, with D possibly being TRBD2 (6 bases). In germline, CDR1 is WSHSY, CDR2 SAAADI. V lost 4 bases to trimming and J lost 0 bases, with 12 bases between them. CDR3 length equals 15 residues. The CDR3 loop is CASSAAGRYQETQYF. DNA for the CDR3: TGCGCCAGCAGTGCTGCGGGGCGGTACCAAGAGACCCAGTACTTC.

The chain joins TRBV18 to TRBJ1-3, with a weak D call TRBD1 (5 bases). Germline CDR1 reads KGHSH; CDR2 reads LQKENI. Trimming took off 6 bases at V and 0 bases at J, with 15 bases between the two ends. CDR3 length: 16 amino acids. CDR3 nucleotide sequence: TGTGCCAGCTCCTCTACCTCGGACAACTCTGGAAACACCATATATTTT. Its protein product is CASSSTSDNSGNTIYF.

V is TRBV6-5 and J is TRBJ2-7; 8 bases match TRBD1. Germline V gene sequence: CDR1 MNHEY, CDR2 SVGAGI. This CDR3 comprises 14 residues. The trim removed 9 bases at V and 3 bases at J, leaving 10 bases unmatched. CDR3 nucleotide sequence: TGTGCCAGTGTCCTAGACAGGGGCCGCTACGAGCAGTACTTC. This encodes CASVLDRGRYEQYF.

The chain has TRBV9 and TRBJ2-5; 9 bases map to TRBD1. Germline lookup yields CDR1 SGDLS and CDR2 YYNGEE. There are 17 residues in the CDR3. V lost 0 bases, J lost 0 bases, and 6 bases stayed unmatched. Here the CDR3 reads CASSVGGTGFHQETQYF. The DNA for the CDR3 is TGTGCCAGCAGCGTAGGTGGGACAGGGTTCCACCAAGAGACCCAGTACTTC.

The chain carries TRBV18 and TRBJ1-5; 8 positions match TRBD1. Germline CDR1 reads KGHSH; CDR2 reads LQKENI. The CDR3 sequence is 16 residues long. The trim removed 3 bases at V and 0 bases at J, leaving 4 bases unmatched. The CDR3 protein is CASSPPGQASNQPQHF. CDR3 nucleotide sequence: TGTGCCAGCTCACCCCCGGGACAGGCTAGCAATCAGCCCCAGCATTTT.

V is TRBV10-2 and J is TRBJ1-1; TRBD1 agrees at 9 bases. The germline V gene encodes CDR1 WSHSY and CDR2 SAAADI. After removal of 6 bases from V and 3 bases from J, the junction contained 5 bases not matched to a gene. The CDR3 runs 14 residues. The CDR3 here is CASSGQGSDTEAFF. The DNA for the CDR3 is TGCGCCAGCAGCGGACAGGGGTCGGACACTGAAGCTTTCTTT.

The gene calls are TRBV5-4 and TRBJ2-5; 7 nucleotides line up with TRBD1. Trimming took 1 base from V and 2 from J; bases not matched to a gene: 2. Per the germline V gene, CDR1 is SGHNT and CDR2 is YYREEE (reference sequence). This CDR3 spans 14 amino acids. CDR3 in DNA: TGTGCCAGCAGCTTGCCAGGGGGTCAAGAGACCCAGTACTTC. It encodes CASSLPGGQETQYF.

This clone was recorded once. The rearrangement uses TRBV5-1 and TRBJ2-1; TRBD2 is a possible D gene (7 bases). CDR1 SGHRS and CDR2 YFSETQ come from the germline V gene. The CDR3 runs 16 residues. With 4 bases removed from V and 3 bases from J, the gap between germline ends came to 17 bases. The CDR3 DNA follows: TGCGCCAGCAGCCCTGGAGGGGGGGTAGTCTACAATGAGCAGTTCTTC. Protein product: CASSPGGGVVYNEQFF.

CDR3 residues: CASSPLRAPGETQYF. The CDR3 bases are TGTGCCAGCAGCCCCCTGAGGGCCCCTGGAGAGACCCAGTACTTC. The chain employs TRBV11-2 and TRBJ2-5, with a possible D match to TRBD2 (5 bases). Germline values: CDR1 SGHAT, CDR2 FQNNGV. Deletions cut 5 bases from V and 4 bases from J, with 17 bases between. The CDR3 has 15 amino acids. Supplemented by reference TRBV11-2 and TRBJ2-5, the full variable domain reads EAGVAQSPRYKIIEKRQSVAFWCNPISGHATLYWYQQILGQGPKLLIQFQNNGVVDDSQLPKDRFSAERLKGVDSTLKIQPAKLEDSAVYLCASSPLRAPGETQYFGPGTRLLVL.

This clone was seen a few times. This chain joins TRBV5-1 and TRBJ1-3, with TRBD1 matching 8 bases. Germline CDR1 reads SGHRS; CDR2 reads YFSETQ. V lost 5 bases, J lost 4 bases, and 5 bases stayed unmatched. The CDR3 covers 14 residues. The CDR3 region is CASSQGADGNTIYF. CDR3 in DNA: TGCGCCAGCAGTCAGGGGGCTGACGGAAACACCATATATTTT.

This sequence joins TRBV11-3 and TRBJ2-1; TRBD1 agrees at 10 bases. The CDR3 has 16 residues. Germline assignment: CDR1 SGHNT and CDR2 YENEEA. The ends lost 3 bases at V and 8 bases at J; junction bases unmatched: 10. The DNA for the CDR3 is TGTGCCAGCAGCTTTAGTTGGGACAGGGGAGGAGATGAGCAGTTCTTC. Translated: CASSFSWDRGGDEQFF.

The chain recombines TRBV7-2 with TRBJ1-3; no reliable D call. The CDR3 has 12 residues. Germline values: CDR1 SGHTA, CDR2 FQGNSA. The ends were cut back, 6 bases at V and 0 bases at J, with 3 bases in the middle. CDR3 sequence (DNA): TGTGCCAGCAGTCACTCTGGAAACACCATATATTTT. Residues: CASSHSGNTIYF. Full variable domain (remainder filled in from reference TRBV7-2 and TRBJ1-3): GAGVSQSPSNKVTEKGKDVELRCDPISGHTALYWYRQSLGQGLEFLIYFQGNSAPDKSGLPSDRFSAERTGGSVSTLTIQRTQQEDSAVYLCASSHSGNTIYFGEGSWLTVV.

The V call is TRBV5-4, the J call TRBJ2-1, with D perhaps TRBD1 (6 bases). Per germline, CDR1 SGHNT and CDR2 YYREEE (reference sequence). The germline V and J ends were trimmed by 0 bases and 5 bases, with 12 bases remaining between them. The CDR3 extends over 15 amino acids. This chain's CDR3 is CASSLEQGPHNEQFF. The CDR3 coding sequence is TGTGCCAGCAGCTTGGAACAGGGCCCCCACAATGAGCAGTTCTTC.

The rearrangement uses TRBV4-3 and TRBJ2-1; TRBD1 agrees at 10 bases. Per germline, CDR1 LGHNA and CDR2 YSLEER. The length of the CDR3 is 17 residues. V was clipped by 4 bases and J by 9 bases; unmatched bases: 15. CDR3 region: CASSLTLLGQGRGEQFF. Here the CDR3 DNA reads TGCGCCAGCAGCCTTACGCTCTTGGGACAGGGGCGCGGTGAGCAGTTCTTC.

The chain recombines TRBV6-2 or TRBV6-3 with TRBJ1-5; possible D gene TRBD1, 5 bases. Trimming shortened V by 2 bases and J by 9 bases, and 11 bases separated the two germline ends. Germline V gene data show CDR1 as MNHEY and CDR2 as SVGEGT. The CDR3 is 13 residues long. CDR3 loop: CASSYGASRPQHF. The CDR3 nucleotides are TGTGCCAGCAGTTACGGGGCTTCACGGCCCCAGCATTTT.

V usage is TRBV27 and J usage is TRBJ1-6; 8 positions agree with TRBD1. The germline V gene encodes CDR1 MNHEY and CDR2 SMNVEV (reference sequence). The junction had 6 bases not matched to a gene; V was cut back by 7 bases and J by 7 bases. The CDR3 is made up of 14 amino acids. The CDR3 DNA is TGTGCCAGCAAAGCGGACAGGGAAAATTCACCCCTCCACTTT. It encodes CASKADRENSPLHF.

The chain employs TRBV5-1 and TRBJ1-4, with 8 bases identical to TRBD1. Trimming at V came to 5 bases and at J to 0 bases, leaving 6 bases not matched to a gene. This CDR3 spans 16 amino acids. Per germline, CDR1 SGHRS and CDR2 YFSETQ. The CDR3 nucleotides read TGCGCCAGCAGATCCGGGACAGGTGCAACTAATGAAAAACTGTTTTTT. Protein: CASRSGTGATNEKLFF.

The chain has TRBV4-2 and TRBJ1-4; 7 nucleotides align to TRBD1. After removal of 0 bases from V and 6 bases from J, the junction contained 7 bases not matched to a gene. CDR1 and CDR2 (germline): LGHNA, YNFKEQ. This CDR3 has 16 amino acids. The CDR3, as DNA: TGTGCCAGCAGCCAAGATAGGGGCAGGGGGGATGAAAAACTGTTTTTT. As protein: CASSQDRGRGDEKLFF.

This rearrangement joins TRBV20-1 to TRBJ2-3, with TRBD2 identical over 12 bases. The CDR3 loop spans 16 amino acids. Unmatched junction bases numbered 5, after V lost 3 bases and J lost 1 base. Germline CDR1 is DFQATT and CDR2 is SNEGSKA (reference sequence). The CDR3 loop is CSASGLAGGGTDTQYF. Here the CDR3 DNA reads TGCAGTGCTAGTGGGCTAGCGGGGGGGGGCACAGATACGCAGTATTTT.

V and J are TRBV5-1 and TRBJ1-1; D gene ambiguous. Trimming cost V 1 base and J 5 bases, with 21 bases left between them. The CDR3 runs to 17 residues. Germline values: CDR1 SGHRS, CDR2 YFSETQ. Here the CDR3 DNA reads TGCGCCAGCAGCTTGCTTAGTATAGCCGGCCAGAGGACTGAAGCTTTCTTT. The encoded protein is CASSLLSIAGQRTEAFF. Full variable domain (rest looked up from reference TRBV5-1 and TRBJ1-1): KAGVTQTPRYLIKTRGQQVTLSCSPISGHRSVSWYQQTPGQGLQFLFEYFSETQRNKGNFPGRFSGRQFSNSRSEMNVSTLELGDSALYLCASSLLSIAGQRTEAFFGQGTRLTVV.

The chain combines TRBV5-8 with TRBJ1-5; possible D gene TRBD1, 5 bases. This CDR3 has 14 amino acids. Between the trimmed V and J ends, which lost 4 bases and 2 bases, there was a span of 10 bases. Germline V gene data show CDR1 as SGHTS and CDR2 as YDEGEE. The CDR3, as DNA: TGTGCCAGCAGCGCCGGGGGGGGCAATCAGCCCCAGCATTTT. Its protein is CASSAGGGNQPQHF.

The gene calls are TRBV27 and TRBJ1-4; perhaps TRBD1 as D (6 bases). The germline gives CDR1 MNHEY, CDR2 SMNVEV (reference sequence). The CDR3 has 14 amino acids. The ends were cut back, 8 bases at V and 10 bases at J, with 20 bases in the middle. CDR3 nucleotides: TGTGCCAGCCGATCTCTACAGGGATCGGTAAAACTGTTTTTT. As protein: CASRSLQGSVKLFF.

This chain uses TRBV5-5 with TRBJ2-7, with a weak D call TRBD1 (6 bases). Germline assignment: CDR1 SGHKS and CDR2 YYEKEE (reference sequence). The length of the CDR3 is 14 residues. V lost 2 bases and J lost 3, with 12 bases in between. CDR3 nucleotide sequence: TGTGCCAGCAGCTTTAGACAGGCGATCTACGAGCAGTACTTC. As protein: CASSFRQAIYEQYF.

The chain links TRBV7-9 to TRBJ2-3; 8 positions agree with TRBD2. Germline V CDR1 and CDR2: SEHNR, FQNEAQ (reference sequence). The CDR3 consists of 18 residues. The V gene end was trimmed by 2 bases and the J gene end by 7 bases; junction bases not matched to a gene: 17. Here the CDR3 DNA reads TGTGCCAGCAGCTTATTTAGTTTTGGGGCGGGGGGTCCGAATACGCAGTATTTT. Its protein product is CASSLFSFGAGGPNTQYF.